The present entry profiles one TCR beta chain with its context. Its antigen remains unidentified. The entry originates in a study of cytomegalovirus exposure and HLA in healthy donors. Study-level points and caveats: Researchers had no immune exposure information except CMV serostatus available. In vitro experiments confirmed that a few CMV-associated chains were specific for CMV antigens. Later analysis showed TCR association rates varying by HLA locus, highest for DRB1 and lowest for HLA-C. Reported results showed that the classifier diagnosed cytomegalovirus status with high specificity and sensitivity.

Use of 60 Vbeta and 13 Jbeta primers characterized the PCR. Repertoires were generated with immunoSEQ multiplex PCR, while TCRdb's copy carries only in-frame clones and drops some. The repertoire includes 60,000 to 75,000 clones, 73% of them detected once, and 5.4% sits in the top ten. The junction had 4 bases not matched to a gene; V was cut back by 0 bases and J by 5 bases. Germline values: CDR1 SGHRS, CDR2 YFSETQ. The CDR3 is 14 residues long. The rearrangement joins TRBV5-1 to TRBJ2-7, with 8 positions matching TRBD1. The TCR was taken from a man in his forties or fifties in good health and CMV-seronegative. Specimen: PBMCs. CDR3 DNA sequence: TGCGCCAGCAGCTTGGGAGACAGGGGCGACGAGCAGTACTTC. Encoded protein: CASSLGDRGDEQYF.